The next 26 T cell receptor beta chains were all read from a single sample in a study of control samples from healthy donors and cancer patients. Sequenced by immunoSEQ multiplex PCR; TCRdb stores in-frame clones only, minus some. The profile shows 40,000 to 50,000 clones, roughly three quarters of them singletons. The specimen sequenced was formalin-fixed, paraffin-embedded tissue. The receptors derive from a male donor with melanoma.

This clone has just a few counts. The CDR3 reads CASSTGDSGNTIYF. Here the CDR3 DNA reads TGTGCCAGCAGTACCGGGGACTCAGGAAACACCATATATTTT. The chain is built from TRBV6-6 and TRBJ1-3; maybe TRBD1 (5 bases). V lost 5 bases and J 4 bases, leaving 12 bases between the germline ends. Looked up from germline, CDR1 is MNHNY and CDR2 is SVGAGI (reference sequence). CDR3 length: 14 residues.

The sample holds a few counts of this clone. This chain uses TRBV28 with TRBJ1-2, with TRBD1 identical over 7 bases. Germline CDR1 reads MDHEN; CDR2 reads SYDVKM. Trimming took 5 bases from V and 7 from J; bases not matched to a gene: 16. This CDR3 has 16 amino acids. CDR3 residues: CASSLSTGESWFGYTF. CDR3 DNA sequence: TGTGCCAGCAGTCTTTCTACAGGGGAGAGTTGGTTTGGCTACACCTTC.

This sequence joins TRBV10-1 and TRBJ2-3, with D unresolved. The V gene's germline CDR1 is WNHNN and CDR2 SYGVQD (reference sequence). Deletions cut 4 bases from V and 2 bases from J, with 10 bases between. The CDR3 is 14 residues long. The CDR3 coding sequence is TGCGCCAGCAGTGTGGCTAAACCCACAGATACGCAGTATTTT. Its protein product is CASSVAKPTDTQYF.

The chain carries TRBV28 and TRBJ2-3; 7 bases are a match to TRBD1. The CDR3 extends over 13 amino acids. The germline V gene encodes CDR1 MDHEN and CDR2 SYDVKM. The V gene end was trimmed by 6 bases and the J gene end by 9 bases; junction bases not matched to a gene: 9. The CDR3 sequence is CASRLLYRGTQYF. CDR3 coding DNA: TGTGCCAGCAGACTTTTGTACAGGGGCACGCAGTATTTT.

The chain joins TRBV27 to TRBJ2-2; 10 nucleotides align to TRBD2. Trimming took 6 bases from V and 1 from J; bases not matched to a gene: 8. This CDR3 is 17 amino acids long. The germline CDR1 and CDR2 sequences are MNHEY and SMNVEV (reference sequence). CDR3 protein: CASSTRTSGKNTGELFF. Written as DNA, the CDR3 is TGTGCCAGCAGCACCAGGACTAGCGGCAAGAACACCGGGGAGCTGTTTTTT.

This chain joins TRBV27 and TRBJ1-3; 9 bases fit TRBD1. Germline V gives CDR1 MNHEY, CDR2 SMNVEV (reference sequence). This CDR3 has 17 amino acids. The J segment lost 4 bases and the V segment lost 6 bases, leaving 13 bases of the junction unmatched. The DNA for the CDR3 is TGTGCCAGCAGCTCGGCCCGGGACAGGGTCGTCGGAAACACCATATATTTT. Protein sequence: CASSSARDRVVGNTIYF.

The chain employs TRBV4-2 and TRBJ2-7; no clear D. Germline V gene data show CDR1 as LGHNA and CDR2 as YNFKEQ. The CDR3 consists of 14 residues. Trimming took 4 bases from V and 0 from J, leaving 10 bases between them. CDR3: CASSPGGSSYEQYF. As DNA, the CDR3 is TGTGCCAGCAGCCCGGGTGGAAGCTCCTACGAGCAGTACTTC.

This chain joins TRBV2 and TRBJ2-1; TRBD1 or TRBD2 may be the D gene (6 bases each). Germline V lookup: CDR1 SNHLY, CDR2 FYNNEI. The V gene lost 7 bases and the J gene lost 0 bases, with 16 bases spanning the gap. CDR3 size: 16 residues. The CDR3 region has the DNA TGTGCCAGCATAATAGGGGGACTCAACTCCTACAATGAGCAGTTCTTC. This translates into CASIIGGLNSYNEQFF. Full variable domain (outside the CDR3, taken from reference TRBV2 and TRBJ2-1): EPEVTQTPSHQVTQMGQEVILRCVPISNHLYFYWYRQILGQKVEFLVSFYNNEISEKSEIFDDQFSVERPDGSNFTLKIRSTKLEDSAMYFCASIIGGLNSYNEQFFGPGTRLTVL.

This sequence joins TRBV2 and TRBJ2-7, with TRBD1 identical over 7 bases. CDR3 size: 14 residues. Germline V gene sequence: CDR1 SNHLY, CDR2 FYNNEI. Unmatched junction bases numbered 9, after V lost 6 bases and J lost 4 bases. The CDR3 DNA sequence: TGTGCCAGCAGCTCGACAGGGTTAGGTTACGAGCAGTACTTC. It yields the protein CASSSTGLGYEQYF.

A note on this clone: A much larger clone differs by one base, so this may be a read error. The same CDR3 is also encoded by other DNA sequences in this sample. This chain joins TRBV11-2 and TRBJ2-1, with 10 bases aligning to TRBD2. This CDR3 region has 15 residues. Looked up from germline, CDR1 is SGHAT and CDR2 is FQNNGV. CDR3 residues: CASSSWTSGYNEQFF. The CDR3 DNA reads as TGTGCCAGCAGCTCGTGGACTAGCGGATACAATGAGCAATTCTTC.

In its sample, this clone ranks as medium-sized. V is TRBV7-9 and J is TRBJ2-1, with D perhaps given as TRBD1 or TRBD2 (5 bases each). Trimming stripped 5 bases from V and 0 bases from J, with 14 bases between. From germline, CDR1 is SEHNR and CDR2 FQNEAQ (reference sequence). The CDR3 consists of 16 residues. The CDR3 coding sequence is TGTGCCAGCAGCGTGGGACCCCAGAGCTCCTACAATGAGCAGTTCTTC. This encodes CASSVGPQSSYNEQFF.

The V gene is TRBV3-1 (or the pseudogene TRBV3-2), the J gene TRBJ2-6, with D perhaps TRBD2 (5 bases). The CDR3 sequence is 14 residues long. The germline V gene encodes CDR1 LGHDT and CDR2 YNNKEL (reference sequence). V was trimmed by 5 bases and J by 4 bases, leaving 9 bases between them. In nucleotides, the CDR3 is TGTGCCAGCAGCACACGAGGGGGGGCCAACGTCCTGACTTTC. This codes for CASSTRGGANVLTF.

This clone was found a few times. The CDR3 DNA sequence: TGTGCCAGCTCACCGGGTATTCGGTCTAGGTACGAGCAGTACTTC. Encoded protein: CASSPGIRSRYEQYF. This chain uses TRBV18 with TRBJ2-7, with unresolved D. This CDR3 contains 15 residues. Germline loops: CDR1 KGHSH, CDR2 LQKENI. V lost 3 bases to trimming and J lost 4 bases, with 16 bases between them. Full variable domain (outside the CDR3, taken from reference TRBV18 and TRBJ2-7): NAGVMQNPRHLVRRRGQEARLRCSPMKGHSHVYWYRQLPEEGLKFMVYLQKENIIDESGMPKERFSAEFPKEGPSILRIQQVVRGDSAAYFCASSPGIRSRYEQYFGPGTRLTVT.

V usage is TRBV19 and J usage is TRBJ2-5; D gene uncertain. This CDR3 is built from 12 residues. V was shortened by 4 bases and J by 5 bases, with 8 bases between the two germline ends. Germline values: CDR1 LNHDA, CDR2 SQIVND (reference sequence). Here the CDR3 DNA reads TGTGCCAGTAGTAGCGAAGGGGAGACCCAGTACTTC. Translation: CASSSEGETQYF.

The chain couples TRBV28 to TRBJ2-4; no firm D call. V was pared by 5 bases and J by 9 bases, with 11 bases between. The V gene's germline CDR1 is MDHEN and CDR2 SYDVKM. The CDR3 length is 12 residues. The CDR3 loop reads CASSGRSFIQYF. In DNA form, the CDR3 reads TGTGCCAGCAGTGGGCGGAGTTTCATTCAGTACTTC.

The chain joins TRBV4-2 to TRBJ1-5; D call uncertain. The CDR3 contains 14 residues. In germline, CDR1 is LGHNA, CDR2 YNFKEQ. Trimming removed 3 bases at V and 3 bases at J, with 9 bases between. CDR3 DNA: TGTGCCAGCAGCCAGACCATTTTCAATCAGCCCCAGCATTTT. Its protein product is CASSQTIFNQPQHF.

This sequence joins TRBV7-9 and TRBJ2-2; 7 bases map to TRBD1. The germline V gene has CDR1 SEHNR and CDR2 FQNEAQ (reference sequence). This CDR3 comprises 15 residues. The ends lost 5 bases at V and 6 bases at J; junction bases unmatched: 9. CDR3 bases: TGTGCCAGCAGCCGCCGGACAGGAGAACCCGGGGAGCTGTTTTTT. It translates to CASSRRTGEPGELFF.

The chain is built from TRBV11-3 and TRBJ1-3; D is unresolved. The V and J ends lost 4 bases and 4 bases respectively, with 8 bases between them. This CDR3 contains 13 residues. Germline V gene data show CDR1 as SGHNT and CDR2 as YENEEA. In DNA form, the CDR3 reads TGTGCCAGCAGCTCCTTCGCCGGAAACACCATATATTTT. Encoded protein: CASSSFAGNTIYF. Based on the CDR3 plus reference TRBV11-3 and TRBJ1-3, the full variable domain is EAGVVQSPRYKIIEKKQPVAFWCNPISGHNTLYWYLQNLGQGPELLIRYENEEAVDDSQLPKDRFSAERLKGVDSTLKIQPAELGDSAVYLCASSSFAGNTIYFGEGSWLTVV.

The V gene is TRBV9, the J gene TRBJ2-1; a possible D gene is TRBD2 (6 bases). Germline V gives CDR1 SGDLS, CDR2 YYNGEE. The CDR3 sequence is 16 residues long. V lost 0 bases and J 2 bases, leaving 12 bases between the germline ends. The CDR3 loop reads CASSVDAGRAYNEQFF. Here the CDR3 DNA reads TGTGCCAGCAGCGTAGACGCGGGAAGGGCCTACAATGAGCAGTTCTTC.

The J gene is TRBJ1-2, the V gene TRBV24-1; D not resolved. In germline, CDR1 is KGHDR, CDR2 SFDVKD. This CDR3 is built from 11 residues. Deletions cut 3 bases from V and 8 bases from J, with 6 bases between. CDR3 loop: CATSDLRGYTF. The CDR3 nucleotides are TGTGCCACCAGTGATCTTAGGGGCTACACCTTC.

This chain joins TRBV3-1 (or the pseudogene TRBV3-2) and TRBJ2-1; D is unclear. The CDR3 has 17 amino acids. V dropped 8 bases and J dropped 1 base, with 21 bases sitting between them. Germline CDR1 LGHDT, CDR2 YNNKEL (reference sequence). This CDR3 reads CASFPFWEDLSYNEQFF. In DNA form, the CDR3 reads TGTGCCAGCTTTCCTTTCTGGGAAGATCTTTCCTACAATGAGCAGTTCTTC.

This clone was counted a few times. The gene calls are TRBV27 and TRBJ2-1, with D unclear. The V end lost 6 bases, the J end lost 7 bases, and 16 bases lay between the germline ends. Germline CDR1 and CDR2: MNHEY and SMNVEV (reference sequence). This CDR3 has 14 residues. The CDR3 nucleotides are TGTGCCAGCAGGGTGCTCTCGGCCGGGAATGAGCAGTTCTTC. Its protein product is CASRVLSAGNEQFF.

The rearrangement uses TRBV5-1 and TRBJ1-5, with D uncertain. Trimming removed 0 bases from V and 2 bases from J, with 3 bases in between. Per the germline V gene, CDR1 is SGHRS and CDR2 is YFSETQ. This CDR3 has 13 amino acids. Here the CDR3 reads CASSLGRNQPQHF. The CDR3 DNA follows: TGCGCCAGCAGCTTGGGTCGCAATCAGCCCCAGCATTTT.

The chain joins TRBV24-1 to TRBJ2-3, with D perhaps matching TRBD1 (5 bases). The V gene lost 2 bases and the J gene lost 1 base, with 6 bases spanning the gap. This CDR3 spans 14 amino acids. CDR1 KGHDR and CDR2 SFDVKD come from the germline V gene. The CDR3 sequence is CATSDSGRTDTQYF. CDR3 bases: TGTGCCACCAGTGATTCAGGGCGCACAGATACGCAGTATTTT.

The chain uses TRBV10-3 and TRBJ2-5, with a weak D call TRBD1 (5 bases). Per germline, CDR1 ENHRY and CDR2 SYGVKD. The CDR3 has 14 residues. V was shortened by 3 bases and J by 3 bases, with 11 bases between the two germline ends. The CDR3: CAISESQGKETQYF. CDR3 coding DNA: TGTGCCATCAGTGAATCCCAGGGCAAAGAGACCCAGTACTTC.

The V and J genes are TRBV5-1 and TRBJ1-5, with 8 bases fitting TRBD1. CDR1 is SGHRS, CDR2 YFSETQ, per germline. This CDR3 spans 13 amino acids. The V gene end was trimmed by 1 base and the J gene end by 8 bases; junction bases not matched to a gene: 2. DNA for the CDR3: TGCGCCAGCAGCTTGCAGGGGGCAGAGCCCCAGCATTTT. Translated, it gives CASSLQGAEPQHF.